This is a list of T cell receptor beta chains from one sample in a study of cytomegalovirus exposure and HLA in healthy donors. Sequencing used immunoSEQ multiplex PCR; TCRdb keeps in-frame clones, though not all of them. The repertoire holds under 200,000 clones, with more than 70% as singletons. The source material was PBMCs. Receptors were obtained from a man aged 60 to 75 in good health and CMV-seronegative. Both conserved end residues are part of each CDR3. Each record gives: V gene, clone size, CDR3 protein. Clone sizes are given selectively: once, few, many, or a class where the clone is expanded.

>TRBV9|-
CASSVVGGTGELFF
>TRBV11-2|-
CASQSIAESPLHF
>TRBV5-1|few
CASSQGETNEKLFF
>TRBV10-3|-
CAISGTSGSVRDTQYF
>TRBV9|-
CASSVATNFNEKLFF
>TRBV27|-
CASSLTLAGRYEQYF
>TRBV19|once
CASSISGVMNTEAFF
>TRBV4-1|-
CASSQVRMSTDTQYF
>TRBV28|few
CASSWRGTDTQYF
>TRBV11-3|-
CASSVAGGSEQYF
>TRBV15|-
CATSRDQGNSGNTIYF
>TRBV5-1|-
CASSPVGLAGGIADTQYF
>TRBV11-1|-
CASSLVWDREGAEQFF
>TRBV5-4|-
CAGSLDRGDYGYTF
>TRBV7-2|-
CASSPGSDRLNYGYTF
>TRBV14|-
CASSQGMSGGRGFTGELFF
>TRBV19|-
CASGDRAAPTAGTEAFF
>TRBV13|-
CASSLANQPQHF
>TRBV4-3|-
CASSQLLASTDTQYF
>TRBV7-3|once
CASSAVVVSSYNEQFF
>TRBV7-2|few
CASSARLAGYEQYF
>TRBV5-1|-
CASSLGTGLNEKLFF
>TRBV7-2|-
CASSSDRRTSGGLDEQFF
>TRBV27|-
CASRTEGADRADTQYF
>TRBV6-5|-
CASSYSREGSYNEQFF
>TRBV5-1|-
CASSPFGQGASGGELFF
>TRBV29-1|-
CSADRTGVETQYF
>TRBV5-4|-
CASSPFSGAPYGYTF
>TRBV30|few
CAWSAGSSGNTIYF
>TRBV28|-
CASSSPGQGAYEQYF
>TRBV19|-
CASSKDRDNQPQHF
>TRBV4-3|-
CASSQTPGLAGEEQYF
>TRBV6-4|-
CASSDGGLGNEQFF
>TRBV2|-
CASTGDSNSPLHF
>TRBV7-8|-
CASSFGGQGWTDTQYF
>TRBV12-5|-
CASGTEETQYF
>TRBV19|-
CASSRGTVQETQYF
>TRBV10-3|-
CAISAPGTDRYTF
>TRBV5-4|-
CASSLDRYEQYF
>TRBV19|-
CASSIRGTSGIPYEQYF
>TRBV27|-
CASSLLGGLAEAFF
>TRBV30|-
CAWSKQLGETQYF
>TRBV21-1|-
CASRKEADRGSEQYF
>TRBV2|-
CASSGGWDQPQHF
>TRBV19|-
CASSRFGTATSGNTIYF
>TRBV6-5|-
CASTGSERRNTIYF
>TRBV7-9|-
CASSFREWETQYF
>TRBV13|few
CASSLAGGMETQYF
>TRBV19|-
CASSIRLKNYGYTF
>TRBV11-2|-
CASSSLAFETQYF
>TRBV5-1|-
CASSPTGVGETQYF
>TRBV9|-
CASSPGTGGYNEQFF
>TRBV14|-
CASSPLRKKETQYF